This T cell receptor (beta chain) was captured by sequencing in a study of T-cell reconstitution after alpha-beta-depleted transplantation in children. After removal of 3 bases from V and 4 bases from J, the junction contained 3 bases not matched to a gene. There are 15 residues in the CDR3. A library of TCRbeta sequences, prepared with unique molecular identifiers, was generated. MiXCR, run by TCRdb on the PCR reads, gives a single entry per CDR3 protein. The sample records roughly 590,000 distinct CDR3 sequences, 15% to 20% being singletons. The V gene is TRBV12-3 or TRBV12-4, the J gene TRBJ1-5, with 10 nucleotides matching TRBD1. This clonotype originated in a human donor who donated a stem cell graft to a child with acute myeloid leukemia. Sequences were derived from PBMCs from the stem cell graft donor, sampled from the stem cell graft. The CDR3 bases are TGTGCCAGCAGTTTGGAGGACAGGGGGAATCAGCCCCAGCATTTT. Protein sequence: CASSLEDRGNQPQHF.